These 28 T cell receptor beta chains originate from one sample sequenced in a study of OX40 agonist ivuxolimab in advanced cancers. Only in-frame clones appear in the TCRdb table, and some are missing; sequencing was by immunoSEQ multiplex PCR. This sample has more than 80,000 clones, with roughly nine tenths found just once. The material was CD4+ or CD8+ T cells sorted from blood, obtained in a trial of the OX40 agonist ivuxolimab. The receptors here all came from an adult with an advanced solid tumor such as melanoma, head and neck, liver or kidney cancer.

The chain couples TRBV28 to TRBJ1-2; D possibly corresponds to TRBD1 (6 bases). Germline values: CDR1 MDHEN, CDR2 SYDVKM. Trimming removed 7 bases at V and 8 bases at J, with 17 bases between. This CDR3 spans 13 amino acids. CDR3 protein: CASTRTARGGYTF. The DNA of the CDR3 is TGTGCCAGCACCCGGACAGCCCGTGGGGGCTACACCTTC.

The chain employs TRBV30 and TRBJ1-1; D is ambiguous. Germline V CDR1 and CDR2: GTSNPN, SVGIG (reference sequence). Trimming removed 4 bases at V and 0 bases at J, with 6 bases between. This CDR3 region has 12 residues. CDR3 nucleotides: TGTGCCTGGATGGGCATGAACACTGAAGCTTTCTTT. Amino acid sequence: CAWMGMNTEAFF.

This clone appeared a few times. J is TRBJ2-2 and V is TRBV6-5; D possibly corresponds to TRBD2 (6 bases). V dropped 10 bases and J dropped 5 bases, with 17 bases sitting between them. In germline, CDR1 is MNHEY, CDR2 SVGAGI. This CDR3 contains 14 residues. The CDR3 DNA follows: TGTGCCATCGCCCGGGACTTCAGTACCGGGGAGCTGTTTTTT. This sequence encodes CAIARDFSTGELFF.

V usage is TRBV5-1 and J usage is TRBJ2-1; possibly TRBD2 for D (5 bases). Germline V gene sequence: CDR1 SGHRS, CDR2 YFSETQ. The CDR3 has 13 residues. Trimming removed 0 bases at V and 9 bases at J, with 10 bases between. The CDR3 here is CASSLEVGGEQFF. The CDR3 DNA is TGCGCCAGCAGCTTGGAGGTTGGAGGTGAGCAGTTCTTC.

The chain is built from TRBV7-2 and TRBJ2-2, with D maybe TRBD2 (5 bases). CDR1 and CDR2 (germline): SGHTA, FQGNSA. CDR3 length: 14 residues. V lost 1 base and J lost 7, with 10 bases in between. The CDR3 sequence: CASSLDVAIGELFF. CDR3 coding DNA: TGTGCCAGCAGCTTAGATGTAGCGATCGGGGAGCTGTTTTTT. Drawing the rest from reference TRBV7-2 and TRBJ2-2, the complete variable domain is GAGVSQSPSNKVTEKGKDVELRCDPISGHTALYWYRQSLGQGLEFLIYFQGNSAPDKSGLPSDRFSAERTGGSVSTLTIQRTQQEDSAVYLCASSLDVAIGELFFGEGSRLTVL.

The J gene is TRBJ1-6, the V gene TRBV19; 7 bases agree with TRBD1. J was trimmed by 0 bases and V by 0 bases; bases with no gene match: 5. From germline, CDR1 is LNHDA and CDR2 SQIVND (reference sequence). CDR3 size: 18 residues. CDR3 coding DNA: TGTGCCAGTAGTATAGAAGGGGGCCCGAGCTCCTATAATTCACCCCTCCACTTT. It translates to CASSIEGGPSSYNSPLHF.

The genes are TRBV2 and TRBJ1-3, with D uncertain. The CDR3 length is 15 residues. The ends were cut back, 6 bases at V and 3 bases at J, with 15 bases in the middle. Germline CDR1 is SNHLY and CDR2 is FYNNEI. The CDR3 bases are TGTGCCAGCAGATCCTGGTCGGCTGGTGGAAACACCATATATTTT. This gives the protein CASRSWSAGGNTIYF.

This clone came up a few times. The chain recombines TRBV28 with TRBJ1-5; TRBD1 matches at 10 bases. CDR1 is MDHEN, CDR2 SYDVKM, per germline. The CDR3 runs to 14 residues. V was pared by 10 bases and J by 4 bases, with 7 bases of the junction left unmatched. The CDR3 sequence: CAIEAGQGNQPQHF. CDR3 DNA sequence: TGTGCCATCGAGGCGGGACAGGGGAATCAGCCCCAGCATTTT.

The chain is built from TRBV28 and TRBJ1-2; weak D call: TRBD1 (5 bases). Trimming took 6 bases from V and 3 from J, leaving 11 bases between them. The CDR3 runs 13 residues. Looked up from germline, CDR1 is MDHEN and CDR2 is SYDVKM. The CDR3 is CASSLPQDYGYTF. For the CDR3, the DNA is TGTGCCAGCAGCCTGCCACAGGACTATGGCTACACCTTC.

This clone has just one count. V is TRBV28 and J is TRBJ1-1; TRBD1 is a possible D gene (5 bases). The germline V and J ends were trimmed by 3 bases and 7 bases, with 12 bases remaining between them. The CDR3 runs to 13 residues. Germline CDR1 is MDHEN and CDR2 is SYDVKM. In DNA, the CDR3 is TGTGCCAGCAGTTTGGGTTTTCAGGGTGAAGCTTTCTTT. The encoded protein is CASSLGFQGEAFF.

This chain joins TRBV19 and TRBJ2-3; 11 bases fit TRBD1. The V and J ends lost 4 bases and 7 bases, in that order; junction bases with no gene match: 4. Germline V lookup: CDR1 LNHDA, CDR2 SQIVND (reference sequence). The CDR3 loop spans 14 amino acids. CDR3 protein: CASSRTGGGYTQYF. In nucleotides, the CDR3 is TGTGCCAGTAGTAGGACAGGGGGCGGTTATACGCAGTATTTT. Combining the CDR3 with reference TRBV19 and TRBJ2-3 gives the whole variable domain DGGITQSPKYLFRKEGQNVTLSCEQNLNHDAMYWYRQDPGQGLRLIYYSQIVNDFQKGDIAEGYSVSREKKESFPLTVTSAQKNPTAFYLCASSRTGGGYTQYFGPGTRLTVL.

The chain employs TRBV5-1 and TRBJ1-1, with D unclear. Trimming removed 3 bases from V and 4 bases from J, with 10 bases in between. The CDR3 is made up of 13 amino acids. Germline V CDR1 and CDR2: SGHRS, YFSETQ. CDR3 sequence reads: CASSSTRTTEAFF. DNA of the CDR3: TGCGCCAGCAGCTCGACCCGGACCACTGAAGCTTTCTTT.

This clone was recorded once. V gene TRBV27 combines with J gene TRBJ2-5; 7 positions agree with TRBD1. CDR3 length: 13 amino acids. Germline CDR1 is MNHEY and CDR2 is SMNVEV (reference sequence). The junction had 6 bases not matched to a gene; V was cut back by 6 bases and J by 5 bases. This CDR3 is CASRATGSETQYF. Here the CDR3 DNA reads TGTGCCAGCAGGGCGACAGGGTCGGAGACCCAGTACTTC.

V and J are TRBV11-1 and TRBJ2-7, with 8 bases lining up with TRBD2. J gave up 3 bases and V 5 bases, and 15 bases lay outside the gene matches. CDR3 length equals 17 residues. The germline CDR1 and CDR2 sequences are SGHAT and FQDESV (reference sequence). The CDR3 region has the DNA TGTGCCAGCAGCCAACTCGGGGCTAGCGGGTACAGCTACGAGCAGTACTTC. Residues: CASSQLGASGYSYEQYF. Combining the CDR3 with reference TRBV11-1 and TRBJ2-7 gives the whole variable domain EAEVAQSPRYKITEKSQAVAFWCDPISGHATLYWYRQILGQGPELLVQFQDESVVDDSQLPKDRFSAERLKGVDSTLKIQPAELGDSAMYLCASSQLGASGYSYEQYFGPGTRLTVT.

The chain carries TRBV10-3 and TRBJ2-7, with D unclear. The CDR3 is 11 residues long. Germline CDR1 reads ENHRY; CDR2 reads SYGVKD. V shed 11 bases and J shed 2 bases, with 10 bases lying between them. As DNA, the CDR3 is TGTGCCTCATCCGAAGCCTACGAGCAGTACTTC. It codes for CASSEAYEQYF.

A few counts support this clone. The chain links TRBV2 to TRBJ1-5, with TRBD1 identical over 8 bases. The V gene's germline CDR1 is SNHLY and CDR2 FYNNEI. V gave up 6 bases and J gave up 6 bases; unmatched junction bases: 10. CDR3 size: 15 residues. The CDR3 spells CASSEIGQGGQPQHF. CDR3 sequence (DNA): TGTGCCAGCAGCGAGATCGGACAGGGTGGTCAGCCCCAGCATTTT.

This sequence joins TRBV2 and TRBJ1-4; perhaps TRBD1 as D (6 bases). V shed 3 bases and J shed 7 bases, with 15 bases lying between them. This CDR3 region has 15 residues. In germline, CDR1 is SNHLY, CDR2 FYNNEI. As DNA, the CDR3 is TGTGCCAGCAGTGATGTGGGGGGGCTAGGTGAAAAACTGTTTTTT. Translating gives CASSDVGGLGEKLFF.

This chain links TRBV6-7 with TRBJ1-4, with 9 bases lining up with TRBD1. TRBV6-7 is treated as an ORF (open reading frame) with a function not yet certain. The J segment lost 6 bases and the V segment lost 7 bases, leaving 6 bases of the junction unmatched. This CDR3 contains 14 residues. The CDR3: CASNQDRGDEKLFF. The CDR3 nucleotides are TGTGCCAGCAACCAAGACAGGGGGGATGAAAAACTGTTTTTT.

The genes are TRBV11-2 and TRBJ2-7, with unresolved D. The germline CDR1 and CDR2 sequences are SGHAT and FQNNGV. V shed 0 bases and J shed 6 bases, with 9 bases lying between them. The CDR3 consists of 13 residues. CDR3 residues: CASSLDFRVEQYF. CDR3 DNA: TGTGCCAGCAGCTTAGATTTCAGAGTCGAGCAGTACTTC.

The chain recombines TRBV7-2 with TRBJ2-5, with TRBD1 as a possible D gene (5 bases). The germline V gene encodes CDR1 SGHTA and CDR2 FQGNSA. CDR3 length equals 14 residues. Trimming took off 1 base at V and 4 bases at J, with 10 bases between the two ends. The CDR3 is CASSLVGQGETQYF. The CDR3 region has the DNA TGTGCCAGCAGCTTAGTTGGGCAGGGAGAGACCCAGTACTTC.

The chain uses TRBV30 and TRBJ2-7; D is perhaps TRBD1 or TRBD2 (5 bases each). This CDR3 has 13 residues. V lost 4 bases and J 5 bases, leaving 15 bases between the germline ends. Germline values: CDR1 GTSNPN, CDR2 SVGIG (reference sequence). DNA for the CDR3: TGTGCCTGGATAGGGGTGGGGGTAAACGAGCAGTACTTC. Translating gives CAWIGVGVNEQYF.

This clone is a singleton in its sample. CDR3 bases: TGCGCCAGCATTCCTTCAGACACCGGGGAGCTGTTTTTT. This codes for CASIPSDTGELFF. The chain uses TRBV5-1 and TRBJ2-2; D is uncertain. With 6 bases removed from V and 3 bases from J, the gap between germline ends came to 9 bases. The CDR3 is made up of 13 amino acids. Germline lookup yields CDR1 SGHRS and CDR2 YFSETQ.

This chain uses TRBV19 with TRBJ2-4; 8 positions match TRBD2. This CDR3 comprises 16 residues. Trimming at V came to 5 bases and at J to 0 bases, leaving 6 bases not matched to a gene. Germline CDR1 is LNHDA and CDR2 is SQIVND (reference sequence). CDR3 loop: CASSPRGGLAKNIQYF. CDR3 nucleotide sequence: TGTGCCAGTAGTCCTCGGGGGGGACTAGCCAAAAACATTCAGTACTTC.

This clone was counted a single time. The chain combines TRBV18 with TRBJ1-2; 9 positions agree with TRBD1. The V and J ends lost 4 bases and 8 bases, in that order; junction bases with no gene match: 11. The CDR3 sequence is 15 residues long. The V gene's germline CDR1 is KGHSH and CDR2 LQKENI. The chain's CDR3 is CASSRGDRVSSGYTF. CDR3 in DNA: TGTGCCAGCTCACGTGGGGACAGGGTTTCTTCGGGCTACACCTTC.

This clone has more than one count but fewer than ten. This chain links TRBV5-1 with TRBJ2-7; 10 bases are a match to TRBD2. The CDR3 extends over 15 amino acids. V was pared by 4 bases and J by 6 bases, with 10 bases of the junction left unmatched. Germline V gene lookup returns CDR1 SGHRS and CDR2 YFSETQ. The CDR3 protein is CASSITGTSEGEQYF. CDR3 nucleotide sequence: TGCGCCAGCAGCATAACCGGGACTAGCGAGGGCGAGCAGTACTTC.

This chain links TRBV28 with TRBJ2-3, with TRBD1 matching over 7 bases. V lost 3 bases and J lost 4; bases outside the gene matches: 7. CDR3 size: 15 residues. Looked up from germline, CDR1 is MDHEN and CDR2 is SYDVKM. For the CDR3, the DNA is TGTGCCAGCAGTTTGGGGACAGAAAGGTCAGATACGCAGTATTTT. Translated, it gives CASSLGTERSDTQYF.

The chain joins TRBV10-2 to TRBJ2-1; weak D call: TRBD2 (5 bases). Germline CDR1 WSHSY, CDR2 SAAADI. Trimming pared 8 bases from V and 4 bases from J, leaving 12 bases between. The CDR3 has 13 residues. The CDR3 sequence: CASCSEIYNEQFF. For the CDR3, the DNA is TGCGCCAGCTGTAGCGAAATATACAATGAGCAGTTCTTC.

CDR3 sequence: CASGEAGVNRYEQFF. The CDR3 DNA reads TGCGCCAGCGGCGAAGCGGGAGTTAATCGGTATGAGCAGTTCTTC. The chain is built from TRBV10-1 and TRBJ2-1, with TRBD2 matching 8 bases. Germline V gene sequence: CDR1 WNHNN, CDR2 SYGVQD (reference sequence). This CDR3 is built from 15 residues. The V and J ends lost 8 bases and 8 bases, in that order; junction bases with no gene match: 14.